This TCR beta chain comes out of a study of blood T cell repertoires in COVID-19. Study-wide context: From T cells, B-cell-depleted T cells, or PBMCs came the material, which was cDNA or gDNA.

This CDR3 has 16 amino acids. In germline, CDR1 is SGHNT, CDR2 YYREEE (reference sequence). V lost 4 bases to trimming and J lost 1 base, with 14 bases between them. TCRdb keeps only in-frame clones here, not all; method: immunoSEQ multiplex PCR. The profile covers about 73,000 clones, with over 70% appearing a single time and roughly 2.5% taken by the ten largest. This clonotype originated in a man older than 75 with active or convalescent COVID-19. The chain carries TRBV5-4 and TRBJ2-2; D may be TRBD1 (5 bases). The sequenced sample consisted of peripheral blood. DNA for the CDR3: TGTGCCAGCAGCCCACTGGGGCGCAGGAACACCGGGGAGCTGTTTTTT. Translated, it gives CASSPLGRRNTGELFF.